This TCR beta chain was observed in a study of CD8 T cells in Susac syndrome. Study results and limitations: A relatively small number of individuals underwent TCR sequencing and HLA analysis.

With respect to this clonotype: Its antigen remains unidentified.

This CDR3 contains 14 residues. CDR1 and CDR2 (germline): DFQATT, SNEGSKA (reference sequence). Trimming took off 0 bases at V and 5 bases at J, with 11 bases between the two ends. Reverse transcription used roughly 0.45 to 1 ug RNA and random hexamers. Amplification of the TCR beta CDR3 was carried out by immunoSEQ multiplex PCR, which spanned a total of 54 Vbeta and 13 Jbeta segments. TCRdb ran MiXCR on the immunoSEQ multiplex PCR reads and lists one entry per CDR3 protein. Among approximately 230,000 distinct CDR3 sequences listed, roughly 95% were seen once. The chain recombines TRBV20-1 with TRBJ1-5, with a tentative D call TRBD1 (5 bases). This TCR was sampled from a human donor with multiple sclerosis. Sequenced: CD4+ T cells from PBMCs. In DNA form, the CDR3 reads TGCAGTGCTAGAGATTCCAGGGAGCATCAGCCCCAGCATTTT. Translation: CSARDSREHQPQHF.